One sample yielded the 17 T cell receptor beta chains listed below, sequenced in a study of identical twins (dated by TCRdb to 2016 to 2018). The library was made by 5' RACE. Reads for this sample came from an Illumina HiSeq 2000. TCRdb's own reprocessing of the public reads used fastp at Q25 and MiXCR and kept productive beta chains. CDR3 protein sequences are deduplicated, and each keeps its most common genes and DNA. This sample is represented by 500,000 to 550,000 distinct CDR3 sequences; about a fifth of them were singletons. The biggest ten clones account for 0.45% to 0.5% of the sample. This sample was also put to use in a study of yellow fever vaccine responses in identical twins.

Sample: CD4+ T cells sorted from blood. Source of these receptors: a woman under 30 in good health.

V gene TRBV27 combines with J gene TRBJ2-1, with TRBD1 matching 12 bases. Unmatched junction bases numbered 10, after V lost 8 bases and J lost 8 bases. Per germline, CDR1 MNHEY and CDR2 SMNVEV (reference sequence). This CDR3 is 15 amino acids long. Here the CDR3 DNA reads TGTGCCAGCCACGCCGGGACAGGGGGCTTCTATGAGCAGTTCTTC. Protein sequence: CASHAGTGGFYEQFF.

The chain couples TRBV10-3 to TRBJ1-2, with a possible D match to TRBD1 (5 bases). V was pared by 3 bases and J by 6 bases, with 14 bases between. This CDR3 is 14 amino acids long. Germline V lookup: CDR1 ENHRY, CDR2 SYGVKD. The CDR3 coding sequence is TGTGCCATCAGTGAAGCAGGGATAATGGATGGCTACACCTTC. Translation: CAISEAGIMDGYTF.

A single count supports this clonotype. The DNA is omitted, as the CDR3 cannot be located on it reliably, and the CDR3 follows TCRdb's listing. V gene TRBV6-5 combines with J gene TRBJ2-7; the D call of TRBD2 is as the table states it, not checked on the DNA. Termini included, the CDR3 measures 16 amino acids. Germline lookup yields CDR1 MNHEY and CDR2 SVGAGI. The chain's CDR3 is CASSSSGTSGRNEQYF.

The V gene is TRBV6-2 or TRBV6-3, the J gene TRBJ2-4, with D unclear. V shed 6 bases and J shed 0 bases, with 15 bases lying between them. This CDR3 has 16 residues. Germline values: CDR1 MNHEY, CDR2 SVGEGT. CDR3 nucleotides: TGTGCCAGCAGCCCGCTTGGTACCGAAGCCAAAAACATTCAGTACTTC. It specifies CASSPLGTEAKNIQYF.

The chain links TRBV9 to TRBJ2-5; D gene ambiguous. Germline CDR1 reads SGDLS; CDR2 reads YYNGEE. The CDR3 covers 14 residues. Trimming left V 0 bases short and J 5 bases short, with 11 bases between. For the CDR3, the DNA is TGTGCCAGCAGCGTAGGGACCTTGGGGGAGACCCAGTACTTC. Translating it yields CASSVGTLGETQYF.

The chain employs TRBV15 and TRBJ2-3; D unresolved. The V gene's germline CDR1 is LNHNV and CDR2 YYDKDF (reference sequence). The CDR3 contains 16 residues. The V and J ends lost 5 bases and 1 base respectively, with 16 bases between them. CDR3 protein: CATSGRPRKGTDTQYF. The CDR3 nucleotides are TGTGCCACCAGCGGACGGCCCCGGAAAGGCACAGATACGCAGTATTTT.

The chain uses TRBV19 and TRBJ1-1; possibly TRBD1 for D (5 bases). CDR1 is LNHDA, CDR2 SQIVND, per germline (reference sequence). With 1 base removed from V and 6 bases from J, the gap between germline ends came to 12 bases. This CDR3 is built from 14 residues. Here the CDR3 reads CASSIGGGDAEAFF. The CDR3 DNA reads as TGTGCCAGTAGTATAGGGGGGGGTGACGCTGAAGCTTTCTTT.

This clonotype was seen only a few times. The CDR3 DNA follows: TGTGCCAGCATCCTAGAGGCAGGAAACACCGGGGAGCTGTTTTTT. Its protein is CASILEAGNTGELFF. The V call is TRBV2, the J call TRBJ2-2; D gene uncertain. V shed 7 bases and J shed 2 bases, with 14 bases lying between them. The germline CDR1 and CDR2 sequences are SNHLY and FYNNEI. This CDR3 has 15 residues.

The V call is TRBV2, the J call TRBJ2-5; TRBD1 matches at 7 bases. The CDR3 is 14 residues long. After removal of 5 bases from V and 1 base from J, the junction contained 4 bases not matched to a gene. CDR1 is SNHLY and CDR2 is FYNNEI in the germline V gene. The CDR3 region has the DNA TGTGCCAGCAGTCCCCGACAGGGCCAAGAGACCCAGTACTTC. This codes for CASSPRQGQETQYF.

This clonotype was observed a few times. This chain joins TRBV7-6 and TRBJ2-3, with D unclear. V was shortened by 2 bases and J by 6 bases, with 12 bases between the two germline ends. CDR1 and CDR2 (germline): SGHVS, FNYEAQ. The CDR3 runs 14 residues. The CDR3, as DNA: TGTGCCAGCAGCTTAATGTCTCTTGGGGATACGCAGTATTTT. Translated, it gives CASSLMSLGDTQYF.

The rearrangement links TRBV7-8 to TRBJ2-7; D perhaps matches TRBD2 (5 bases). The length of the CDR3 is 15 residues. V gave up 4 bases and J gave up 2 bases, with 15 bases separating them. The germline CDR1 and CDR2 sequences are SGHVS and FQNEAQ. For the CDR3, the DNA is TGTGCCAGCAGCTCCATAGGAGGCAGAGCCTACGAGCAGTACTTC. Protein: CASSSIGGRAYEQYF. Filled out from reference TRBV7-8 and TRBJ2-7, the complete variable domain reads GAGVSQSPRYKVAKRGQDVALRCDPISGHVSLFWYQQALGQGPEFLTYFQNEAQLDKSGLPSDRFFAERPEGSVSTLKIQRTQQEDSAVYLCASSSIGGRAYEQYFGPGTRLTVT.

This clonotype has only a few counts. The CDR3 reads CASRGDTLNSPLHF. In DNA, the CDR3 is TGTGCCAGCAGAGGGGACACTCTAAATTCACCCCTCCACTTT. The rearrangement links TRBV12-3 or TRBV12-4 to TRBJ1-6, with D possibly matching TRBD1 (6 bases). The CDR3 has 14 amino acids. V dropped 6 bases and J dropped 7 bases, with 13 bases sitting between them.

The chain carries TRBV3-1 and TRBJ2-3; D is ambiguous. Trimming took 6 bases from V and 3 from J, leaving 13 bases between them. The germline gives CDR1 LGHDT, CDR2 YNNKEL (reference sequence). CDR3 length: 14 amino acids. The CDR3 DNA sequence: TGTGCCAGCAGGGCGGCAACAATAACAGATACGCAGTATTTT. Protein product: CASRAATITDTQYF.

This clonotype was observed a few times. Written as DNA, the CDR3 is TGTGCCAGCTTATTTCCGCGCGTCACCGGGGAGCTGTTTTTT. This translates into CASLFPRVTGELFF. The V call is TRBV18, the J call TRBJ2-2; no clear D. The germline CDR1 and CDR2 sequences are KGHSH and LQKENI. V gave up 7 bases and J gave up 4 bases, with 13 bases separating them. This CDR3 is 14 amino acids long. The variable domain in full, completed from reference TRBV18 and TRBJ2-2, reads NAGVMQNPRHLVRRRGQEARLRCSPMKGHSHVYWYRQLPEEGLKFMVYLQKENIIDESGMPKERFSAEFPKEGPSILRIQQVVRGDSAAYFCASLFPRVTGELFFGEGSRLTVL.

Only a few counts were recorded for this clonotype. The V call is TRBV27, the J call TRBJ2-7; TRBD1 agrees at 8 bases. The J segment lost 5 bases and the V segment lost 4 bases, leaving 13 bases of the junction unmatched. The germline V gene has CDR1 MNHEY and CDR2 SMNVEV (reference sequence). The CDR3 runs 16 residues. The CDR3 is CASSSLGAGGDDEQYF. CDR3 DNA: TGTGCCAGCAGTTCCCTGGGGGCAGGGGGCGACGACGAGCAGTACTTC.

This clonotype was recorded once. The V call is TRBV6-1, the J call TRBJ2-7; TRBD1 or TRBD2 may be the D gene (5 bases each). The CDR3 is 15 residues long. Germline V gives CDR1 MNHNS, CDR2 SASEGT. V lost 7 bases to trimming and J lost 0 bases, with 16 bases between them. CDR3 sequence (DNA): TGTGCCAGCATATTGTTTTCAGGGAGCTCCTACGAGCAGTACGTC. Protein product: CASILFSGSSYEQYV.

This chain's CDR3 is CSARTSGYSDTF. The DNA of the CDR3 is TGCAGTGCTAGGACTTCTGGTTACAGCGACACCTTC. The chain links TRBV20-1 to TRBJ1-2; unclear D gene. The CDR3 extends over 12 amino acids. CDR1 is DFQATT, CDR2 SNEGSKA, per germline (reference sequence). The V end was cut by 3 bases, the J end by 12 bases, with 17 bases between.